The 19 T cell receptor beta chains below all came from one sample that was sequenced in a study of shared clonotypes between healthy human individuals (dated by TCRdb to 2020 to 2021). Library construction relied on the immunoSEQ multiplex PCR assay. In TCRdb, the immuneACCESS table is reduced to in-frame sequences with V and J assigned. These tables do not hold every clone; where another copy was compared, an unresolved V gene accounts for under half, and the others remain unexplained. The sample contains more than 2,000,000 clones, around nine tenths of them found a single time. 0.13% to 0.15% of the sample is taken by the ten largest. Material for sequencing was naive CD4+ T cells sorted from blood. Explained via the paper, the cell subset or site label denotes: CD45RA+ positively selected. The origin of the receptors is a man aged 18 to 30 in good health.

The chain is built from TRBV11-2 and TRBJ1-1; 7 bases align to TRBD1. Germline CDR1 SGHAT, CDR2 FQNNGV. The trim removed 5 bases at V and 11 bases at J, leaving 14 bases unmatched. The CDR3 is 14 residues long. This chain's CDR3 is CASSQNDKGARAFF. The CDR3 nucleotides read TGTGCCAGCAGCCAAAATGACAAGGGGGCGCGGGCTTTCTTT. The entire variable domain, with the rest obtained from reference TRBV11-2 and TRBJ1-1, is as follows: EAGVAQSPRYKIIEKRQSVAFWCNPISGHATLYWYQQILGQGPKLLIQFQNNGVVDDSQLPKDRFSAERLKGVDSTLKIQPAKLEDSAVYLCASSQNDKGARAFFGQGTRLTVV.

The CDR3 loop reads CASSEVTSGFTDTQYF. CDR3 coding DNA: TGTGCCAGCAGTGAAGTGACTAGCGGCTTCACAGATACGCAGTATTTT. The gene calls are TRBV2 and TRBJ2-3; 9 nucleotides align to TRBD2. The V gene's germline CDR1 is SNHLY and CDR2 FYNNEI. V lost 1 base and J lost 2; bases outside the gene matches: 4. The CDR3 contains 16 residues. The whole variable domain, filled in from reference TRBV2 and TRBJ2-3, reads EPEVTQTPSHQVTQMGQEVILRCVPISNHLYFYWYRQILGQKVEFLVSFYNNEISEKSEIFDDQFSVERPDGSNFTLKIRSTKLEDSAMYFCASSEVTSGFTDTQYFGPGTRLTVL.

This chain joins TRBV5-1 and TRBJ2-7; D may be TRBD1 (6 bases). Deletions cut 0 bases from V and 6 bases from J, with 16 bases between. Per germline, CDR1 SGHRS and CDR2 YFSETQ. The CDR3 loop spans 15 amino acids. CDR3: CASSLGGTKSGEQYF. In DNA, the CDR3 is TGCGCCAGCAGCTTGGGTGGGACAAAAAGCGGCGAGCAGTACTTC.

Details on this clone: The same CDR3 can be traced to other DNA sequences in this sample. The genes are TRBV7-8 and TRBJ1-2; the D gene is possibly TRBD1 (6 bases). Trimming took 1 base from V and 2 from J, leaving 8 bases between them. Per the germline V gene, CDR1 is SGHVS and CDR2 is FQNEAQ. CDR3 length equals 14 residues. CDR3 loop: CASSLVGGNYGYTF. In DNA, the CDR3 is TGTGCCAGCAGCTTAGTAGGGGGAAACTATGGCTACACCTTC.

The chain couples TRBV10-3 to TRBJ2-3; the match to TRBD1 covers 7 bases. V was clipped by 6 bases and J by 5 bases; unmatched bases: 8. This CDR3 is 14 amino acids long. Germline-derived CDR1 and CDR2 are ENHRY and SYGVKD. CDR3 protein: CAIRIDRAGDTQYF. CDR3 sequence (DNA): TGTGCCATCAGGATTGACAGGGCGGGAGATACGCAGTATTTT.

This clone was detected only once. This chain joins TRBV4-3 and TRBJ1-1; a possible D gene is TRBD1 (6 bases). Germline V gives CDR1 LGHNA, CDR2 YSLEER. Between the trimmed V and J ends, which lost 0 bases and 3 bases, there was a span of 20 bases. This CDR3 comprises 18 residues. In nucleotides, the CDR3 is TGCGCCAGCAGCCAAGATAATTTCCTAGGGGGGGCGGACACTGAAGCTTTCTTT. It codes for CASSQDNFLGGADTEAFF.

The genes are TRBV30 and TRBJ2-1; 7 positions agree with TRBD2. There are 14 residues in the CDR3. The J segment lost 3 bases and the V segment lost 1 base, leaving 3 bases of the junction unmatched. CDR1 is GTSNPN, CDR2 SVGIG, per germline (reference sequence). CDR3 region: CAWSGSGHYNEQFF. The CDR3 nucleotides read TGTGCCTGGAGTGGTAGCGGGCACTACAATGAGCAGTTCTTC.

The rearrangement joins TRBV15 to TRBJ1-4, with unresolved D. The CDR3 consists of 14 residues. Germline assignment: CDR1 LNHNV and CDR2 YYDKDF (reference sequence). The V gene lost 0 bases and the J gene lost 8 bases, with 10 bases spanning the gap. The CDR3 loop is CATSRDRGREKLFF. The CDR3 DNA sequence: TGTGCCACCAGCAGAGACCGGGGTCGGGAAAAACTGTTTTTT.

This chain joins TRBV28 and TRBJ1-2; a possible D gene is TRBD1 (5 bases). The germline CDR1 and CDR2 sequences are MDHEN and SYDVKM. CDR3 length: 14 residues. V gave up 4 bases and J gave up 4 bases, with 13 bases separating them. As DNA, the CDR3 is TGTGCCAGCAGTTCCGGTCAGAGGGGCTATGGCTACACCTTC. It specifies CASSSGQRGYGYTF.

On this clone: The same CDR3 also results from other DNA sequences found in this sample. The chain is built from TRBV19 and TRBJ1-1, with D possibly TRBD1 on 5 matching bases. V lost 8 bases and J 0 bases, leaving 7 bases between the germline ends. There are 12 residues in the CDR3. CDR1 is LNHDA, CDR2 SQIVND, per germline (reference sequence). CDR3 in DNA: TGTGCCAGTTCGACAGTGAACACTGAAGCTTTCTTT. This translates into CASSTVNTEAFF.

This chain connects TRBV11-2 to TRBJ2-6, with D hard to call. V gave up 2 bases and J gave up 0 bases, with 8 bases separating them. In germline, CDR1 is SGHAT, CDR2 FQNNGV. The CDR3 is 16 residues long. The CDR3 bases are TGTGCCAGCAGCTTAACAGAAAGCTCTGGGGCCAACGTCCTGACTTTC. This translates into CASSLTESSGANVLTF.

This chain connects TRBV7-2 to TRBJ1-1; perhaps TRBD1 as D (6 bases). CDR1 is SGHTA and CDR2 is FQGNSA in the germline V gene. Trimming stripped 1 base from V and 1 base from J, with 7 bases between. The CDR3 spans 14 residues. Here the CDR3 DNA reads TGTGCCAGCAGCTTAGGGGGACAGAACACTGAAGCTTTCTTT. Translated: CASSLGGQNTEAFF.

The genes are TRBV2 and TRBJ2-5, with D perhaps TRBD2 (6 bases). The DNA matches TRBJ2-7 better at its end, which makes the J call doubtful. CDR1 is SNHLY and CDR2 is FYNNEI in the germline V gene. This CDR3 has 15 residues. CDR3 sequence reads: CASRSGLVSSYEQYF. Here the CDR3 DNA reads TGTGCCAGCAGATCGGGACTCGTGAGCTCCTACGAGCAGTACTTC.

The rearrangement joins TRBV6-6 to TRBJ1-1, with a weak D call TRBD1 (5 bases). Germline values: CDR1 MNHNY, CDR2 SVGAGI (reference sequence). Deletions cut 5 bases from V and 5 bases from J, with 12 bases between. The CDR3 loop spans 13 amino acids. DNA of the CDR3: TGTGCCAGCAGTCTTCGGGGGGGAACTGAAGCTTTCTTT. Its translation is CASSLRGGTEAFF.

This clone was picked up a small number of times. This chain joins TRBV27 and TRBJ2-7; the D is unclear. Germline assignment: CDR1 MNHEY and CDR2 SMNVEV (reference sequence). CDR3 size: 9 residues. Trimming took 11 bases from V and 7 from J, leaving 9 bases between them. In DNA, the CDR3 is TGTGCCCTCTCTGTGGAGCAGTACTTC. Encoded protein: CALSVEQYF.

The sample holds one count of this clone. The V and J genes are TRBV19 and TRBJ2-3; D is perhaps TRBD2 (5 bases). Germline CDR1 LNHDA, CDR2 SQIVND (reference sequence). CDR3 size: 15 residues. V was shortened by 4 bases and J by 2 bases, with 13 bases between the two germline ends. CDR3 loop: CASSTTRGTTDTQYF. The CDR3 nucleotides are TGTGCCAGTAGTACTACTCGGGGTACCACAGATACGCAGTATTTT.

The chain combines TRBV7-9 with TRBJ1-4; a weak D match, TRBD1 (6 bases). CDR1 and CDR2 from the germline V gene are SEHNR and FQNEAQ (reference sequence). V lost 2 bases and J lost 5, with 9 bases in between. The CDR3 length is 14 residues. The CDR3 protein is CASSLRTENEKLFF. CDR3 bases: TGTGCCAGCAGCTTAAGGACAGAGAATGAAAAACTGTTTTTT.

As to this clone: The identical CDR3 is also encoded by other nucleotide sequences in the sample. The gene calls are TRBV7-9 and TRBJ1-2; D unresolved. Trimming took off 0 bases at V and 0 bases at J, with 2 bases between the two ends. The CDR3 covers 13 residues. Germline loops: CDR1 SEHNR, CDR2 FQNEAQ (reference sequence). This CDR3 reads CASSLASNYGYTF. DNA for the CDR3: TGTGCCAGCAGCTTAGCATCTAACTATGGCTACACCTTC. The whole variable domain, remainder taken from reference TRBV7-9 and TRBJ1-2, is DTGVSQNPRHKITKRGQNVTFRCDPISEHNRLYWYRQTLGQGPEFLTYFQNEAQLEKSRLLSDRFSAERPKGSFSTLEIQRTEQGDSAMYLCASSLASNYGYTFGSGTRLTVV.

About this clone itself: The sample has other DNA sequences that encode this CDR3 too. The chain links TRBV10-2 to TRBJ2-7; no clear D. The ends were cut back, 6 bases at V and 0 bases at J, with 3 bases in the middle. Germline V gene lookup returns CDR1 WSHSY and CDR2 SAAADI. The CDR3 has 11 amino acids. DNA of the CDR3: TGCGCCAGCAGCGGCTCCTACGAGCAGTACTTC. As protein: CASSGSYEQYF.